This T cell receptor beta chain is drawn from a study of T cell repertoires in aging, cancer and after chemotherapy. Overall study results and limits: Compared with age-matched healthy donors, untreated hematological or solid cancer patients showed higher blood TCR clonality. In each cancer cohort, median generation probability increased across chemotherapy, suggesting thymic output rebounded.

CDR1 and CDR2 (germline): SQVTM, ANQGSEA. The CDR3 spans 8 residues, counting both ends. A mixed TRB-A/B primer pool amplified rearranged TRB by multiplex touch-down PCR. MiXCR, run by TCRdb on the multiplex PCR reads, gives a single entry per CDR3 protein. The profile covers about 17,000 distinct CDR3 sequences, with about 50% appearing a single time and roughly a tenth taken by the ten largest. Of note for this clonotype: Its specificity is not known. Lacking the conserved final phenylalanine or tryptophan, this CDR3 likely reflects a read error. The DNA is left out, because the CDR3 cannot be placed on it with certainty; the CDR3 is given as TCRdb lists it.

The template was genomic DNA from peripheral blood, not RNA. Sequenced sample: blood. This sequence was found in a human donor in good health. The chain recombines TRBV29-1 with TRBJ1-2; whether TRBD1, the table's D call, matches the DNA was not checked. This CDR3 is CSVEQGTL.